These 12 T cell receptor beta chains share one sample of origin, sequenced in a study of control samples from healthy donors and cancer patients. The protocol was immunoSEQ multiplex PCR, while the TCRdb copy is restricted to in-frame clones and leaves out a portion. The repertoire holds about 70,000 clones, over 65% seen once, with 2.5% to 3.5% in the top ten. The sample comprised PBMCs. All receptors derive from a woman in her forties or fifties with lung cancer.

The gene calls are TRBV7-3 and TRBJ1-2; D remains ambiguous. Germline lookup yields CDR1 SGHTA and CDR2 FQGTGA. This CDR3 spans 13 amino acids. Trimming pared 3 bases from V and 4 bases from J, leaving 9 bases between. DNA for the CDR3: TGTGCCAGCAGCTTGGACGGTTTCTATGGCTACACCTTC. This codes for CASSLDGFYGYTF.

CDR3 region: CASSRGLAGNEQFF. CDR3 in DNA: TGTGCCAGCAGCCGGGGCCTAGCGGGTAATGAGCAGTTCTTC. The rearrangement links TRBV11-2 to TRBJ2-1; 8 bases fit TRBD2. The CDR3 has 14 residues. The ends lost 5 bases at V and 7 bases at J; junction bases unmatched: 7. The germline gives CDR1 SGHAT, CDR2 FQNNGV.

The V call is TRBV24-1, the J call TRBJ2-2; D gene unclear. CDR3 length equals 15 residues. V dropped 3 bases and J dropped 2 bases, with 9 bases sitting between them. The V gene's germline CDR1 is KGHDR and CDR2 SFDVKD. This CDR3 reads CATSDQVRNTGELFF. In DNA form, the CDR3 reads TGTGCCACCAGTGATCAGGTCCGAAACACCGGGGAGCTGTTTTTT.

V gene TRBV6-6 combines with J gene TRBJ2-5; D is uncertain. The CDR3 consists of 13 residues. Germline CDR1 and CDR2: MNHNY and SVGAGI (reference sequence). V lost 2 bases, J lost 0 bases, and 4 bases lay in between. CDR3: CASSYSYQETQYF. CDR3 nucleotides: TGTGCCAGCAGTTACAGCTACCAAGAGACCCAGTACTTC.

The V and J genes are TRBV12-3 or TRBV12-4 and TRBJ2-7, with D perhaps matching TRBD1 or TRBD2 (6 bases each). The CDR3 extends over 13 amino acids. With 8 bases removed from V and 2 bases from J, the gap between germline ends came to 13 bases. This CDR3 is CASSRGLTYEQYF. Here the CDR3 DNA reads TGTGCCAGCTCCAGGGGACTGACCTACGAGCAGTACTTC.

V and J are TRBV4-1 and TRBJ2-7; D is uncertain. Germline CDR1 MGHRA, CDR2 YSYEKL. The CDR3 covers 14 residues. V lost 3 bases and J lost 2, with 11 bases in between. CDR3 amino acids: CASSQLQGTYEQYF. The CDR3 nucleotides are TGCGCCAGCAGCCAGTTACAAGGGACCTACGAGCAGTACTTC.

The chain employs TRBV27 and TRBJ1-1; no clear D. The V gene's germline CDR1 is MNHEY and CDR2 SMNVEV (reference sequence). Between the trimmed V and J ends, which lost 2 bases and 0 bases, there was a span of 10 bases. The CDR3 totals 15 residues. CDR3 sequence reads: CASSLRATLNTEAFF. For the CDR3, the DNA is TGTGCCAGCAGTTTAAGAGCCACCCTGAACACTGAAGCTTTCTTT.

The rearrangement uses TRBV27 and TRBJ1-1; D is possibly TRBD1 (5 bases). The V end was cut by 6 bases, the J end by 10 bases, with 12 bases between. Germline CDR1 is MNHEY and CDR2 is SMNVEV (reference sequence). CDR3 size: 11 residues. CDR3 coding DNA: TGTGCCAGCAGGTCGGGGGTGGGAGCTTTCTTT. Translation: CASRSGVGAFF.

This clone occurred a few times. This chain links TRBV10-3 with TRBJ1-3, with unresolved D. Germline CDR1 and CDR2: ENHRY and SYGVKD. This CDR3 is built from 12 residues. V lost 11 bases, J lost 0 bases, and 8 bases lay in between. The CDR3 here is CAVQNSGNTIYF. In DNA form, the CDR3 reads TGTGCCGTACAAAACTCTGGAAACACCATATATTTT.

This clone has just one count. The chain recombines TRBV9 with TRBJ1-1; 8 bases match TRBD1. The CDR3 has 15 residues. Germline values: CDR1 SGDLS, CDR2 YYNGEE. Trimming took 4 bases from V and 4 from J; bases not matched to a gene: 9. This CDR3 is CASSYEPTGVTEAFF. In DNA form, the CDR3 reads TGTGCCAGCAGCTATGAACCGACAGGGGTCACTGAAGCTTTCTTT.

The CDR3 reads CASSLMGTANTEAFF. CDR3 coding DNA: TGTGCCAGCAGCTTAATGGGGACAGCCAACACTGAAGCTTTCTTT. V is TRBV7-9 and J is TRBJ1-1, with 7 bases matching TRBD1. The V gene end was trimmed by 2 bases and the J gene end by 2 bases; junction bases not matched to a gene: 5. This CDR3 is 15 amino acids long. Germline values: CDR1 SEHNR, CDR2 FQNEAQ (reference sequence).

The chain is built from TRBV10-3 and TRBJ2-7; possible D gene TRBD2, 6 bases. CDR3 size: 12 residues. Trimming removed 10 bases from V and 3 bases from J, with 13 bases in between. From germline, CDR1 is ENHRY and CDR2 SYGVKD. The CDR3 reads CATRDGSYEQYF. CDR3 nucleotides: TGTGCCACCCGGGACGGGAGCTACGAGCAGTACTTC.